Listed below are T cell receptor beta chains from one sample, sequenced in a study of human CD8 memory T cell subsets. TCRdb re-called the 5' RACE reads and gives one entry per CDR3 protein, without DNA. The sample includes several thousand distinct CDR3 sequences. Sequencing used CD8+ effector memory T cells (TEM) sorted from PBMCs. These TCRs come from a human donor in good health. Both conserved end residues are part of each CDR3. A row's size may be missing; if present it is once, few, many or a size class.

V: TRBV10-2
size: -
J: TRBJ1-1
CDR3: CASSIGYTEAFF

V: TRBV19
size: -
J: TRBJ1-5
CDR3: CASSILRDQPQHF

V: TRBV15
size: -
J: TRBJ2-2
CDR3: CATSRENGELFF

V: TRBV11-2
size: -
J: TRBJ1-1
CDR3: CASSPDRGTEAFF

V: TRBV5-1
size: -
J: TRBJ1-1
CDR3: CASSHGKVNTEAFF

V: TRBV12-3/TRBV12-4
size: -
J: TRBJ1-1
CDR3: CASSSLDRGLAFF

V: TRBV21-1
size: -
J: TRBJ1-2
CDR3: CASSRQFGQREYGYTF

V: TRBV7-9
size: -
J: TRBJ2-3
CDR3: CASTGLGGRGDTQYF

V: TRBV28
size: -
J: TRBJ2-5
CDR3: CASSPPFSDPQETQYF

V: TRBV28
size: -
J: TRBJ2-3
CDR3: CASSLPGLAGGRPDTQYF

V: TRBV10-3
size: -
J: TRBJ2-7
CDR3: CAISGGTEQYF

V: TRBV20-1
size: -
J: TRBJ1-2
CDR3: CSARGTGARVYGYTF

V: TRBV9
size: -
J: TRBJ1-5
CDR3: CASSSPGGDQPQHF

V: TRBV7-3
size: -
J: TRBJ2-3
CDR3: CASSLAGGPADTQYF

V: TRBV27
size: -
J: TRBJ2-7
CDR3: CASSLSAGDRSYEQYF

V: TRBV5-1
size: -
J: TRBJ2-2
CDR3: CASSLGTDTTGELFF

V: TRBV29-1
size: -
J: TRBJ1-1
CDR3: CSDRGLDTEAFF

V: TRBV7-9
size: -
J: TRBJ2-7
CDR3: CASSSRGRYEQYF

V: TRBV6-2/TRBV6-3
size: -
J: TRBJ2-7
CDR3: CASSYGQYYEQYF

V: TRBV10-2
size: -
J: TRBJ2-7
CDR3: CASSESWGPYEQYF

V: TRBV7-9
size: -
J: TRBJ2-5
CDR3: CASSLAGTGYQETQYF

V: TRBV5-6
size: -
J: TRBJ2-7
CDR3: CASSLDRRSEQYF

V: TRBV29-1
size: -
J: TRBJ2-1
CDR3: CSVELSGGRHNEQFF

V: TRBV5-4
size: -
J: TRBJ1-2
CDR3: CASSSTTGYHGYTF

V: TRBV27
size: -
J: TRBJ1-1
CDR3: CASRGTGATEAFF

V: TRBV12-3/TRBV12-4
size: medium-sized
J: TRBJ1-2
CDR3: CASRNYRDLYGYTF

V: TRBV6-2/TRBV6-3
size: -
J: TRBJ1-1
CDR3: CATQGQENTEAFF